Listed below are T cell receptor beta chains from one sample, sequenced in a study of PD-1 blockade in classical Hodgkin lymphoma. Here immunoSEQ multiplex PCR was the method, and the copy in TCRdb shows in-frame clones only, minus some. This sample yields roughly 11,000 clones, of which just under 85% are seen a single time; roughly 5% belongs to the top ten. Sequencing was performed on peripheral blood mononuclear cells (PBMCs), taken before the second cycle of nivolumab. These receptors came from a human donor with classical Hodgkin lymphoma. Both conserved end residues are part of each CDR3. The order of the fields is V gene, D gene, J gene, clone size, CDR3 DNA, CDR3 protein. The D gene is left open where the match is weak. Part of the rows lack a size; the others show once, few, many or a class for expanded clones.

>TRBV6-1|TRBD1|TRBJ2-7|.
TGTGCCAGCAGTGAAGCGCAGGGGGCCCCCTACGAGCAGTACTTC
CASSEAQGAPYEQYF
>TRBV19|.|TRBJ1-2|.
TGTGCCAGTAGGGAGAGCCGGAGCTATGGCTACACCTTC
CASRESRSYGYTF
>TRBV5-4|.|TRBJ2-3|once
TGTGCCAGCAGCTTCCCTCCCACAGATACGCAGTATTTT
CASSFPPTDTQYF
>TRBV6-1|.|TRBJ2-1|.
TGTGCCAGCAGTGATCACCCAGAGATTTATAATGAGCAGTTCTTC
CASSDHPEIYNEQFF
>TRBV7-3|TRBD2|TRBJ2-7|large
TGTGCCAGCAGCCCGGGGGTAGGGGAGGGCTACGAGCAGTACTTC
CASSPGVGEGYEQYF
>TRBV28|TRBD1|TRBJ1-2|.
TGTGCCAGCAGTTCCCAGGGGGCTGGAGACTATGGCTACACCTTC
CASSSQGAGDYGYTF
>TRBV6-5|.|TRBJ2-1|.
TGTGCCAGCAGCCCTACGGGGGAATCCTACAATGAGCAGTTCTTC
CASSPTGESYNEQFF
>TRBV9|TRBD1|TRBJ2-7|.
TGTGCCAGCAGCGTAGTGGAACAGGGGTACGAGCAGTACTTC
CASSVVEQGYEQYF
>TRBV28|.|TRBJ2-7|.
TGTGCCAGCAGTTTTCTGTGGAAGGGCAGCTACGAGCAGTACTTC
CASSFLWKGSYEQYF
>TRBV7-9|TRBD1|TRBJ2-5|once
TGTGCCAGCAGCAACAGGGGTGAGACCCAGTACTTC
CASSNRGETQYF
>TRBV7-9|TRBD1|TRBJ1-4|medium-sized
TGTGCCAGCAGCTTAGCTGACAGGGGCGAGGATGAAAAACTGTTTTTT
CASSLADRGEDEKLFF
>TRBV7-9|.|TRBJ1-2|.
TGTGCCAGCAGCCCCCATGGGGGTGGCTACACCTTC
CASSPHGGGYTF
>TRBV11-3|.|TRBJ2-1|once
TGTGCCAGCAGCTTAGGGGGTAGCCTCAATGAGCAGTTCTTC
CASSLGGSLNEQFF
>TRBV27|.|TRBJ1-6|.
TGTGCCAGCAGTTTATATCCTCTCCTCCCCCTCCACTTT
CASSLYPLLPLHF
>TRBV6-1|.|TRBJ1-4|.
TGTGCCAGCAGTGAAACGTTTGGGGGTGAGGTTGAAAAACTGTTTTTT
CASSETFGGEVEKLFF
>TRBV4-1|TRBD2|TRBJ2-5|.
TGCGCCAGCAGCCCAGGGAGGGGTGGGGAGACCCAGTACTTC
CASSPGRGGETQYF
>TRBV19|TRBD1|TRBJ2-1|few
TGTGCCACCGGACAGGGTCAATCGTACAATGAGCAGTTCTTC
CATGQGQSYNEQFF
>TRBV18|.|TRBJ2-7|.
TGTGCCAGCTCACGTGGGGGGTCCTACGAGCAGTACTTC
CASSRGGSYEQYF
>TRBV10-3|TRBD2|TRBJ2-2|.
TGTGCCATCCTGGGGACTACAAACACCGGGGAGCTGTTTTTT
CAILGTTNTGELFF
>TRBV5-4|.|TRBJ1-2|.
TGTGCCAGCAGCTTGGCAGGGGCCTACCCCTATGGCTACACCTTC
CASSLAGAYPYGYTF
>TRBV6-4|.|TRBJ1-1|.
TGTGCCAGCAGTGCAGCATTGAACACTGAAGCTTTCTTT
CASSAALNTEAFF
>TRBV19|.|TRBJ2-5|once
TGTGCCAGTAGTATAGCCGGGACTGTGTTTTACTTC
CASSIAGTVFYF
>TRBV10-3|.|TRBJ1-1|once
TGTGCCATCAGCGGACAGAGGGAGGAAGCTTTCTTT
CAISGQREEAFF
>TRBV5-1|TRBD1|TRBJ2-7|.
TGCGCCAGCAGCCAGACAGGGACCTACGAGCAGTACTTC
CASSQTGTYEQYF
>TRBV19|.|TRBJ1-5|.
TGTGCCAGTAGTATGGATCAGGGAGTGATTCGGTCCAATCAGCCCCAGCATTTT
CASSMDQGVIRSNQPQHF
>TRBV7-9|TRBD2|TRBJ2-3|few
TGTGCCAGCAGTTCCCAGGCGGGGGGCGGCGCAGATACGCAGTATTTT
CASSSQAGGGADTQYF
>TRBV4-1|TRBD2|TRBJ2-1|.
TGCGCCAGCAGCCAAGGACTAGCGGGGGACTACAATGAGCAGTTCTTC
CASSQGLAGDYNEQFF
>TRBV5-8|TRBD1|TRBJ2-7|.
TGTGCCAGCAGCTTAGGGGACAGCTCCTACGAGCAGTACTTC
CASSLGDSSYEQYF
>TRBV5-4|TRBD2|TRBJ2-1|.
TGTGCCAGCAGCTCTACCGGGACTACCCTCGTGAAGCAGTTCTTC
CASSSTGTTLVKQFF
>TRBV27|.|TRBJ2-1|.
TGTGCCAGCAGTATCTACAGGGCTTCCTACAATGAGCAGTTCTTC
CASSIYRASYNEQFF
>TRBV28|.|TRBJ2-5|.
TGTGCCAGCAGATCCCAAGGGGGAGAGACCCAGTACTTC
CASRSQGGETQYF
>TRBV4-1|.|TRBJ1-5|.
TGCGCCAGCAGCCAAGATCCAACAGCCCTTCAGCCCCAGCATTTT
CASSQDPTALQPQHF
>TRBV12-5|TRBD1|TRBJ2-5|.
TGTGCTAGTGGTTTGGCCCGGGACAGGGGTGGAGAGACCCAGTACTTC
CASGLARDRGGETQYF
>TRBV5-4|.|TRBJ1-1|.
TGTGCCAGCAGCCTTGGGGGGCAAAGATACACTGAAGCTTTCTTT
CASSLGGQRYTEAFF
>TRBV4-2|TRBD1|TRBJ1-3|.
TGTGCCAGCAGCTGGGACAGGACTCACTCTGGAAACACCATATATTTT
CASSWDRTHSGNTIYF
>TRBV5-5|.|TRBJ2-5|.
TGTGCCAGCAGCTTGGCGACGGGGAAAGAGACCCAGTACTTC
CASSLATGKETQYF
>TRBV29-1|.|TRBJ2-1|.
TGCAGCGTTGGGACCTCCTACAATGAGCAGTTCTTC
CSVGTSYNEQFF
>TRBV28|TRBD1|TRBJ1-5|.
TGTGCCAGCAGGGGGGACAGGAGGGGGAATCAGCCCCAGCATTTT
CASRGDRRGNQPQHF
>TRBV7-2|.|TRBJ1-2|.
TGTGCCAGCAGCTTAGTTCCAGCAGAATACTATGGCTACACCTTC
CASSLVPAEYYGYTF
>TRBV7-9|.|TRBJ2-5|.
TGTGCCAGCAGCTTAGTTGCGTGGGGGACTGGGGAGACCCAGTACTTC
CASSLVAWGTGETQYF
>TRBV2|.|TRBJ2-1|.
TGTGCCAGTCCTTTGCGGGACAGATCCTACAATGAGCAGTTCTTC
CASPLRDRSYNEQFF
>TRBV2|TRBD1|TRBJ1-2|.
TGTGCCAGCAGTACAGACAGGGGCTATGGCTACACCTTC
CASSTDRGYGYTF